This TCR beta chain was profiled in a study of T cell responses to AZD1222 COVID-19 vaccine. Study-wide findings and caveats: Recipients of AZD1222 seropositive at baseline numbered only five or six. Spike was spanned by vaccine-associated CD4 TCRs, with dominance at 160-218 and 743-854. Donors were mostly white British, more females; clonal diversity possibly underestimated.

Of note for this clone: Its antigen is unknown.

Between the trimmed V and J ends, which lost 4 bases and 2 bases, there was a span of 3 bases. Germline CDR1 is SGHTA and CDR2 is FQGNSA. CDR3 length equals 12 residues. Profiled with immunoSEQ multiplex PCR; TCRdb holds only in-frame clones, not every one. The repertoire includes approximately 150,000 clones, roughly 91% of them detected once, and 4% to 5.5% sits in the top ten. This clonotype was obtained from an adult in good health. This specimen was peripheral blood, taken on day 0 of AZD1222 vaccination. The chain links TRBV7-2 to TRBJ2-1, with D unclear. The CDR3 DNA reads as TGTGCCAGCAGCTGGACCTACAATGAGCAGTTCTTC. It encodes CASSWTYNEQFF.